The clone carrying this T cell receptor (beta chain) is medium-sized. Antigen unknown. Germline V gene lookup returns CDR1 LGHNT and CDR2 FRNRAP. V was shortened by 7 bases and J by 0 bases, with 11 bases between the two germline ends. The CDR3 is 14 amino acids. This record belongs to a study of tumor-infiltrating lymphocytes in primary liver carcinoma. Study at large: Lesions, classed as T1-T3 N0M0, spanned about 4 to 10 cm across.

Co-extracting RNA and DNA was done with 20-30 mg of unsorted bulk tissue as input. All of the tumor samples contained over 75% viable tumor cells. Researchers generated TCR beta cDNA from approximately 450 ng of total RNA, relying on a constant-region primer. Nested multiplex PCR, run for three rounds with slightly modified ARM-PCR, yielded TCR beta libraries. The opening two PCR rounds, around 9 cycles each, paired TRBV1-TRBV30 forward primers with a C-beta reverse primer. From the multiplex PCR reads, TCRdb called clonotypes with MiXCR, one entry per CDR3 protein. In the table there are about 200,000 distinct CDR3 sequences, around 85% of which are singletons. General observations from the study: All five tumor regions shared only about 7.5-24% of top clones. Tumor region pairs shared more overlap than did tumor-adjacent and tumor-blood pairs.

The gene calls are TRBV12-5 and TRBJ2-3; D is undetermined. This clonotype was sampled from a man between 35 and 55 years old with primary liver carcinoma and hepatitis B virus infection. Sequenced sample: tumor tissue from primary liver carcinoma. CDR3 in amino acids: CASAVTTSTDTQYF. DNA for the CDR3: TGTGCTAGTGCGGTCACAACTAGCACAGATACGCAGTATTTT.